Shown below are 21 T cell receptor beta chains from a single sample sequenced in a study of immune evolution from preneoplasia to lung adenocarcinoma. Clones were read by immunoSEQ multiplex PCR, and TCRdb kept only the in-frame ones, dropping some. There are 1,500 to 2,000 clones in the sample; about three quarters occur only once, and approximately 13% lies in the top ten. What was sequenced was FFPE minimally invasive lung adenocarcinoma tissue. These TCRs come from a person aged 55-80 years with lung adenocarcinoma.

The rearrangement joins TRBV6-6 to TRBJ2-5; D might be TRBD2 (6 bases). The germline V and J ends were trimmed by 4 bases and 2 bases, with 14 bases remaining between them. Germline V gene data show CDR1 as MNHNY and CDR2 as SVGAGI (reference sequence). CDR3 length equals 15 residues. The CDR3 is CASSWGRTTQETQYF. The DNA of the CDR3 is TGTGCCAGCAGTTGGGGAAGGACTACGCAAGAGACCCAGTACTTC.

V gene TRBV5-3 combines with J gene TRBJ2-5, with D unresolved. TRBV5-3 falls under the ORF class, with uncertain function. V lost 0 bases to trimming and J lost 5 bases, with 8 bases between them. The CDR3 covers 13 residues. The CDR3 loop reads CARSLVPSETQYF. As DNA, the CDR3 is TGTGCCAGAAGCTTGGTACCCTCCGAGACCCAGTACTTC.

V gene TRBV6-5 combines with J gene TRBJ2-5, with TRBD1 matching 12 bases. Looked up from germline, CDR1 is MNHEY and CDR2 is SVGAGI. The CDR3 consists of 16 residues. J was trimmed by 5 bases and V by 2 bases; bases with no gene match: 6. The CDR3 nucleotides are TGTGCCAGCAGTTACCGGGGACAGGGGGCTAGGGAGACCCAGTACTTC. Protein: CASSYRGQGARETQYF.

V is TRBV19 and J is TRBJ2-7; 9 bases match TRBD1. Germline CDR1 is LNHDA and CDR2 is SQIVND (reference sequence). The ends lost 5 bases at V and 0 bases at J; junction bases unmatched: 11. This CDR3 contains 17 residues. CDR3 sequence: CASSPGQGRRISYEQYF. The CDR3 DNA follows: TGTGCCAGTAGTCCGGGACAGGGAAGAAGGATCTCCTACGAGCAGTACTTC.

CDR3 bases: TGTGCCAGCAGCCCAGCGTGGTCCTACGAGCAGTACTTC. This sequence encodes CASSPAWSYEQYF. This sequence joins TRBV14 and TRBJ2-7; no clear D. Germline CDR1 reads SGHDN; CDR2 reads FVKESK. V was pared by 4 bases and J by 1 base, with 8 bases between. There are 13 residues in the CDR3. Full variable domain (remainder filled in from reference TRBV14 and TRBJ2-7): EAGVTQFPSHSVIEKGQTVTLRCDPISGHDNLYWYRRVMGKEIKFLLHFVKESKQDESGMPNNRFLAERTGGTYSTLKVQPAELEDSGVYFCASSPAWSYEQYFGPGTRLTVT.

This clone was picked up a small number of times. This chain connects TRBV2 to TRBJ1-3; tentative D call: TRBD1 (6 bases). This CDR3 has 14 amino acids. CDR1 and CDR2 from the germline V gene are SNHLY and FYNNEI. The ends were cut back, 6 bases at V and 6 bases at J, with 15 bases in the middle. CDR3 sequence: CASSSTGKVNTIYF. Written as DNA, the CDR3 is TGTGCCAGCAGCTCAACAGGGAAGGTAAACACCATATATTTT.

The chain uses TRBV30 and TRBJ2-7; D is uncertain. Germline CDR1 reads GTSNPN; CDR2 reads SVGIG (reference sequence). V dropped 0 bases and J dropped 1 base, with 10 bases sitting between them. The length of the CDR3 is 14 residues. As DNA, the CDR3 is TGTGCCTGGAGTGTACCAACCGCTTCCTACGAGCAGTACTTC. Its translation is CAWSVPTASYEQYF.

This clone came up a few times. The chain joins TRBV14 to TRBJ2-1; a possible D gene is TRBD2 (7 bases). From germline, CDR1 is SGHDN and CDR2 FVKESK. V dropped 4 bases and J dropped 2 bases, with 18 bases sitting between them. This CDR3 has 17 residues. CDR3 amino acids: CASSRGGHTYPYNEQFF. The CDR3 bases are TGTGCCAGCAGCCGCGGGGGACATACATACCCCTACAATGAGCAGTTCTTC.

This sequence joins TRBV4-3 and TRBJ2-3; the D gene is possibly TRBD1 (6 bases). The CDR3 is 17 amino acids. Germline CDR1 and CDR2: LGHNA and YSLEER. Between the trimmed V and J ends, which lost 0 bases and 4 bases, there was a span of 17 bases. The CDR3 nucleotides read TGCGCCAGCAGCCAAGAACCCCCAGGGGTTAGCGCAGATACGCAGTATTTT. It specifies CASSQEPPGVSADTQYF.

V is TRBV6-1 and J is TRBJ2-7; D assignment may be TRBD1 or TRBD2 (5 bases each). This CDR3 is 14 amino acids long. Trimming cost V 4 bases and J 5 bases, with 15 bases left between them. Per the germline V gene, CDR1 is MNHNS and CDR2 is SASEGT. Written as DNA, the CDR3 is TGTGCCAGCAGTGTGCAGCTTAGGGACCACGAGCAGTACTTC. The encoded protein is CASSVQLRDHEQYF.

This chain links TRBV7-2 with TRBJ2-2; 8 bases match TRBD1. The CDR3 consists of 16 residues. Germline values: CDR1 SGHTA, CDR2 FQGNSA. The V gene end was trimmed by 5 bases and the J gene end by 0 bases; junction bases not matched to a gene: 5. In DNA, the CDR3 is TGTGCCAGCAGCCTAGGGGGACAGGCGAACACCGGGGAGCTGTTTTTT. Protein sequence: CASSLGGQANTGELFF.

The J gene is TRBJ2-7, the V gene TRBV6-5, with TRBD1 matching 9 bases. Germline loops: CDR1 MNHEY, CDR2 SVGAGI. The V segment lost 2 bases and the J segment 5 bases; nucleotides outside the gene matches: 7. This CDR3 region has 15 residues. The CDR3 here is CASSYPPGQGHEQYF. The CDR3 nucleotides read TGTGCCAGCAGTTACCCACCGGGACAGGGCCACGAGCAGTACTTC.

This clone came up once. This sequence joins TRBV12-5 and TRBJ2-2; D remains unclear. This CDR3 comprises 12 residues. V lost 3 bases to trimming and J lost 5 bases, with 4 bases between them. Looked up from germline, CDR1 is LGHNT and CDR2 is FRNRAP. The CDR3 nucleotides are TGTGCTAGTGGTTTTGAAACCGGGGAGCTGTTTTTT. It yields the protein CASGFETGELFF.

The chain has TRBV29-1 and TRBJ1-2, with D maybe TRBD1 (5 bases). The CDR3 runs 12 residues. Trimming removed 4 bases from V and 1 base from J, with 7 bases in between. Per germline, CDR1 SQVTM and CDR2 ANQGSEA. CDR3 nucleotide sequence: TGCAGCGTTGGACAGATTAACTATGGCTACACCTTC. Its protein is CSVGQINYGYTF.

CDR3 nucleotide sequence: TGTGCCAGCAGCGAGGGGCCCCGAGGGTATGAGCAGTTCTTC. The encoded protein is CASSEGPRGYEQFF. The rearrangement joins TRBV9 to TRBJ2-1; D is perhaps TRBD1 or TRBD2 (5 bases each). There are 14 residues in the CDR3. The germline V gene has CDR1 SGDLS and CDR2 YYNGEE. Trimming took off 3 bases at V and 8 bases at J, with 15 bases between the two ends.

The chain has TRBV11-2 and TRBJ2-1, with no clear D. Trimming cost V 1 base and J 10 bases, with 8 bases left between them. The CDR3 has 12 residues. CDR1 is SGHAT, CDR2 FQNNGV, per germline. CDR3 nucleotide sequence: TGTGCCAGCAGCTTAGTCCAGGACGAGCAGTTCTTC. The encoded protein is CASSLVQDEQFF.

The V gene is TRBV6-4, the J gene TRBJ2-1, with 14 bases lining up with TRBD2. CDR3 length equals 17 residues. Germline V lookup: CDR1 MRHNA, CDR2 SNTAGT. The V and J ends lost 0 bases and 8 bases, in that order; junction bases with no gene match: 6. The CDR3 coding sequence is TGTGCCAGCAGTGACTCAAAGACTAGCGGGGGGGCCGATGAGCAGTTCTTC. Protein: CASSDSKTSGGADEQFF.

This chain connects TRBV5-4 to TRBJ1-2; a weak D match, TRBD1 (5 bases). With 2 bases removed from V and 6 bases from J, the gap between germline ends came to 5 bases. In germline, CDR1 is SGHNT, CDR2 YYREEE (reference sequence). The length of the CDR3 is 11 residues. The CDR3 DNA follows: TGTGCCAGCAGCTTCAGGGATGGCTACACCTTC. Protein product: CASSFRDGYTF.

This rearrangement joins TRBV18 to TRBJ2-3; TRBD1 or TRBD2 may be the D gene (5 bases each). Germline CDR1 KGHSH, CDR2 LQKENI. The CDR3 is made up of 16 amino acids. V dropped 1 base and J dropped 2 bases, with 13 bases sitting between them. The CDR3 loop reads CASSPRLIGTTDTQYF. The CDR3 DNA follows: TGTGCCAGCTCACCACGCCTGATCGGGACCACAGATACGCAGTATTTT.

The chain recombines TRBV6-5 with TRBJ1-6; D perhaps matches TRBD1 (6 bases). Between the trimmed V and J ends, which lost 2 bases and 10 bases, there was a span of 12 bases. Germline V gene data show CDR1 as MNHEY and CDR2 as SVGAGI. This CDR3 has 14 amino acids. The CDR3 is CASSYAGVGSPLHF. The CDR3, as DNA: TGTGCCAGCAGTTACGCAGGGGTAGGCTCACCCCTCCACTTT.

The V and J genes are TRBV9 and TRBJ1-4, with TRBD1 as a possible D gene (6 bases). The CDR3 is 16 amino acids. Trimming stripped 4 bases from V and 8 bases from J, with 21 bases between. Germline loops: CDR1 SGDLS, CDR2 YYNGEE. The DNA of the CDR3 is TGTGCCAGCAGCCCCGAGATCGGACAGTACCCCGAAAAACTGTTTTTT. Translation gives CASSPEIGQYPEKLFF.